Listed here are 11 T cell receptor beta chains from one sample, sequenced in a study of T-cell memory formation after mild COVID-19. TCRdb reprocessed the 5' RACE reads via MiXCR and lists one record per CDR3 protein. This sample carries around 180,000 distinct CDR3 sequences, around 20% of them seen once, and the ten largest clones take roughly 3.9%. Source material: PBMCs or a T cell subset sorted from them (not recorded which). The receptors derive from a man between 18 and 29 years old who had mild COVID-19 (a few samples of this study predate the infection). Cell type and time point are not known.

At least ten counts were recorded for this clonotype. J is TRBJ2-7 and V is TRBV7-9, with D uncertain. CDR1 is SEHNR and CDR2 is FQNEAQ in the germline V gene (reference sequence). Deletions cut 1 base from V and 4 bases from J, with 17 bases between. This CDR3 has 16 amino acids. The DNA of the CDR3 is TGTGCCAGCAGCTTAGAGCCCCCGGCAGCTCGGTACGAGCAGTACTTC. This sequence encodes CASSLEPPAARYEQYF.

This clonotype has a handful of counts. The chain combines TRBV7-2 with TRBJ1-1, with D possibly TRBD1 on 6 matching bases. Trimming stripped 1 base from V and 4 bases from J, with 13 bases between. This CDR3 spans 15 amino acids. The germline gives CDR1 SGHTA, CDR2 FQGNSA. This CDR3 is CASSLVGGGSTEAFF. The CDR3 DNA is TGTGCCAGCAGCTTAGTGGGTGGGGGCAGCACTGAAGCTTTCTTT.

V gene TRBV29-1 combines with J gene TRBJ2-7; tentatively, D is TRBD1 (6 bases). CDR1 SQVTM and CDR2 ANQGSEA come from the germline V gene. With 5 bases removed from V and 2 bases from J, the gap between germline ends came to 22 bases. The CDR3 covers 16 residues. CDR3 protein: CSVRPPVRGQPYEQYV. The CDR3 nucleotides read TGCAGCGTTAGGCCCCCGGTTAGAGGACAGCCCTACGAGCAGTACGTC.

This chain connects TRBV7-9 to TRBJ1-2; D gene uncertain. V was cut by 5 bases and J by 4 bases, with 11 bases left in between. This CDR3 has 13 residues. CDR1 and CDR2 from the germline V gene are SEHNR and FQNEAQ (reference sequence). The CDR3 here is CASSRASGYGYTF. DNA for the CDR3: TGTGCCAGCAGCCGGGCGTCGGGCTATGGCTACACCTTC.

The gene calls are TRBV4-1 and TRBJ2-2, with D hard to call. Germline V gives CDR1 MGHRA, CDR2 YSYEKL. CDR3 size: 15 residues. V was cut by 2 bases and J by 0 bases, with 7 bases left in between. This CDR3 is CASSQPWTNTGELFF. The CDR3 nucleotides read TGCGCCAGCAGCCAACCGTGGACGAACACCGGGGAGCTGTTTTTT.

The chain employs TRBV7-6 and TRBJ1-2; 11 nucleotides match TRBD1. The CDR3 runs 12 residues. V gave up 5 bases and J gave up 11 bases; unmatched junction bases: 4. The germline CDR1 and CDR2 sequences are SGHVS and FNYEAQ. The CDR3 is CASSMDRGQYTF. The CDR3 DNA sequence: TGTGCCAGCAGCATGGACAGGGGGCAGTACACCTTC.

The rearrangement uses TRBV15 and TRBJ2-3; TRBD2 is a possible D gene (5 bases). Trimming cost V 0 bases and J 0 bases, with 10 bases left between them. The CDR3 consists of 16 residues. Per germline, CDR1 LNHNV and CDR2 YYDKDF (reference sequence). Written as DNA, the CDR3 is TGTGCCACCAGCAGAGATTCCGGCGGGAGCACAGATACGCAGTATTTT. Amino acid sequence: CATSRDSGGSTDTQYF.

The CDR3 spells CASSLGNLRGYTF. The CDR3 nucleotides are TGCGCCAGCAGCCTAGGAAATCTCCGTGGCTACACCTTC. The V and J genes are TRBV4-3 and TRBJ1-2; D gene uncertain. Trimming took off 4 bases at V and 7 bases at J, with 13 bases between the two ends. This CDR3 is 13 amino acids long. Germline V gives CDR1 LGHNA, CDR2 YSLEER.

This clonotype was found many times. The V gene is TRBV4-3, the J gene TRBJ2-3, with 7 bases matching TRBD2. Losses at the gene ends were 0 bases for V and 2 bases for J; bases not matched to a gene: 8. The CDR3 consists of 17 residues. The germline CDR1 and CDR2 sequences are LGHNA and YSLEER. The CDR3 DNA is TGCGCCAGCAGCCAAGATTATCGGGGGGTACTCACAGATACGCAGTATTTT. This gives the protein CASSQDYRGVLTDTQYF.

The CDR3 DNA reads TGTGCCAGCAAGGGATTCTATGGCTACACCTTC. This encodes CASKGFYGYTF. The J gene is TRBJ1-2, the V gene TRBV3-1; D is undetermined. The germline V gene has CDR1 LGHDT and CDR2 YNNKEL (reference sequence). The CDR3 is 11 amino acids. V was trimmed by 7 bases and J by 4 bases, leaving 7 bases between them.

V and J are TRBV4-1 and TRBJ2-7; D not certain. The CDR3 has 15 residues. The V and J ends lost 2 bases and 2 bases respectively, with 13 bases between them. CDR1 is MGHRA, CDR2 YSYEKL, per germline. CDR3 DNA sequence: TGCGCCAGCAGCCAACCCCGGTCCCGGACCTACGAGCAGTACTTC. Translating gives CASSQPRSRTYEQYF.